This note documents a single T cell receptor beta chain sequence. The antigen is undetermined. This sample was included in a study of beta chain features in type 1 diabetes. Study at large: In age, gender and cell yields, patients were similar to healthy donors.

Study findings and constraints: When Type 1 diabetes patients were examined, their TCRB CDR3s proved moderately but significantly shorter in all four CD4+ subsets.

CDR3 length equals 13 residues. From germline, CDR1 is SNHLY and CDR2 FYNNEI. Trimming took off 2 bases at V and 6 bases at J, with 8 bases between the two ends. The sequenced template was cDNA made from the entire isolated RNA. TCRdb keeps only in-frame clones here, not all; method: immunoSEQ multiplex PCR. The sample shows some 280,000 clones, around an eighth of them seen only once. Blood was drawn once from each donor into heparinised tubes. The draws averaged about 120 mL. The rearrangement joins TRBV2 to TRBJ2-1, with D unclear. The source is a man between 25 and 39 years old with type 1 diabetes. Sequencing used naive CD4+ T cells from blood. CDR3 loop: CASSEQVFNEQFF. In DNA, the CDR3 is TGTGCCAGCAGTGAACAGGTCTTCAATGAGCAGTTCTTC. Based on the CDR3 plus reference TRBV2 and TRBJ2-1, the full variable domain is EPEVTQTPSHQVTQMGQEVILRCVPISNHLYFYWYRQILGQKVEFLVSFYNNEISEKSEIFDDQFSVERPDGSNFTLKIRSTKLEDSAMYFCASSEQVFNEQFFGPGTRLTVL.